The rows below give T cell receptor beta chains drawn from one sample of a study of T cell changes during pregnancy in multiple sclerosis. The assay was immunoSEQ multiplex PCR, and TCRdb's table has in-frame clones only and misses some. In the table there are 20,000 or so clones, roughly 90% of which are singletons. The sample in question was CD8+ T cells from peripheral blood mononuclear cells, obtained in the third trimester of pregnancy. The receptors were sampled from a female donor in good health, enrolled as a control in a pregnancy study. Both conserved end residues are part of each CDR3. The D gene is left open where the match is weak. For some rows the clone size is stated as once, few or many, or as a class when expanded; others skip it.

clone_size,d_call,cdr3_length,v_call,j_call,cdr3_aa,cdr3_nt
NA,NA,13,TRBV15,TRBJ1-2,CATSRKDIYGYTF,TGTGCCACCAGCAGAAAGGACATCTATGGCTACACCTTC
few,TRBD1,18,TRBV28,TRBJ1-1,CASSFRGTVLFTYTEAFF,TGTGCCAGCAGTTTTAGGGGGACAGTCCTTTTTACTTACACTGAAGCTTTCTTT
once,TRBD2,14,TRBV5-8,TRBJ2-5,CASSFGLAEETQYF,TGTGCCAGCAGCTTTGGACTAGCGGAAGAGACCCAGTACTTC
NA,NA,12,TRBV25-1,TRBJ1-6,CASSDPNSPLHF,TGTGCCAGCAGTGACCCGAATTCACCCCTCCACTTT
NA,NA,14,TRBV4-3,TRBJ2-7,CASSQDPGAGEQYF,TGCGCCAGCAGCCAAGACCCCGGAGCCGGCGAGCAGTACTTC
NA,NA,13,TRBV5-5,TRBJ1-1,CASSLDLNTEAFF,TGTGCCAGCAGCCTCGACTTGAACACTGAAGCTTTCTTT
NA,NA,11,TRBV6-5,TRBJ2-7,CASSSGNEQYF,TGTGCCAGCAGCTCAGGTAACGAGCAGTACTTC
once,NA,17,TRBV4-2,TRBJ1-4,CASSQVGGGGTNEKLFF,TGTGCCAGCAGCCAAGTCGGCGGGGGCGGCACTAATGAAAAACTGTTTTTT
once,TRBD2,16,TRBV4-2,TRBJ2-5,CASSPETSGGAETQYF,TGTGCCAGCAGCCCAGAAACTAGCGGGGGGGCCGAGACCCAGTACTTC
NA,TRBD1,14,TRBV7-9,TRBJ1-2,CASSYRDRGRGYTF,TGTGCCAGCAGCTACCGGGACAGGGGTAGAGGCTACACCTTC
medium-sized,TRBD1,15,TRBV19,TRBJ2-7,CASSLGTGFKDEQYF,TGTGCCAGTAGCCTCGGGACAGGGTTTAAGGACGAGCAGTACTTC
NA,TRBD1,17,TRBV27,TRBJ1-6,CASTPGQGLSYNSPLHF,TGTGCCAGCACCCCGGGACAGGGCCTCTCCTATAATTCACCCCTCCACTTT
NA,NA,15,TRBV4-3,TRBJ1-5,CASSQDGSINQPQHF,TGCGCCAGCAGCCAAGATGGGAGTATCAATCAGCCCCAGCATTTT
NA,NA,15,TRBV29-1,TRBJ2-5,CSVVVSGSFRETQYF,TGCAGCGTTGTAGTTTCAGGTTCCTTTAGGGAGACCCAGTACTTC
NA,TRBD1,14,TRBV7-2,TRBJ1-1,CASSLGQGTTEAFF,TGTGCCAGCAGCCTAGGACAGGGGACCACTGAAGCTTTCTTT
NA,NA,14,TRBV4-3,TRBJ2-3,CASSPTTVGDTQYF,TGCGCCAGCAGCCCTACGACAGTGGGCGATACGCAGTATTTT
NA,NA,14,TRBV27,TRBJ1-1,CASSYGVFNTEAFF,TGTGCCAGCAGTTACGGGGTCTTTAACACTGAAGCTTTCTTT
once,NA,14,TRBV23-1,TRBJ1-1,CASSQFQGITEAFF,TGCGCCAGCAGTCAATTCCAGGGAATCACTGAAGCTTTCTTT
few,NA,13,TRBV9,TRBJ1-5,CASGGVSNQPQHF,TGTGCCAGCGGGGGGGTGAGCAATCAGCCCCAGCATTTT
once,NA,12,TRBV15,TRBJ2-7,CATSGQTYEQYF,TGTGCCACCTCTGGACAGACCTACGAGCAGTACTTC
NA,NA,13,TRBV7-8,TRBJ2-7,CASNELGVHEQYF,TGTGCCAGCAATGAGCTAGGGGTCCACGAGCAGTACTTC
NA,TRBD2,16,TRBV14,TRBJ2-2,CASSQGTSGNTGELFF,TGTGCCAGCAGCCAAGGGACTAGCGGAAACACCGGGGAGCTGTTTTTT
NA,TRBD1,16,TRBV28,TRBJ2-2,CASSLVGTGGTGELFF,TGTGCCAGCAGTTTAGTTGGGACAGGGGGAACCGGGGAGCTGTTTTTT
NA,TRBD1,16,TRBV6-4,TRBJ2-2,CASSDSSRTGSGELFF,TGTGCCAGCAGTGACTCGAGTCGGACAGGCTCTGGGGAGCTGTTTTTT
NA,NA,13,TRBV7-2,TRBJ2-7,CASSLTESYEQYF,TGTGCCAGCAGCTTGACGGAGAGCTACGAGCAGTACTTC
NA,TRBD1,16,TRBV7-8,TRBJ2-3,CASSQSGTGVTDTQYF,TGTGCCAGCAGCCAATCCGGGACAGGGGTCACAGATACGCAGTATTTT
few,NA,18,TRBV4-2,TRBJ2-6,CASSLAGTSTGGANVLTF,TGTGCCAGCAGCCTGGCCGGGACTTCAACCGGGGGGGCCAACGTCCTGACTTTC
NA,NA,12,TRBV7-3,TRBJ2-3,CASSSSTDTQYF,TGTGCCAGCAGCTCCTCCACAGATACGCAGTATTTT
NA,NA,17,TRBV15,TRBJ2-3,CATSRDARGRDTDTQYF,TGTGCCACCAGCAGAGATGCGAGGGGGCGGGACACAGATACGCAGTATTTT
NA,NA,14,TRBV7-9,TRBJ2-5,CASSFPDSQETQYF,TGTGCCAGCAGCTTTCCCGACAGTCAAGAGACCCAGTACTTC
NA,TRBD1,14,TRBV5-1,TRBJ1-2,CASNPTGGAWGYTF,TGCGCCAGCAACCCGACAGGGGGCGCGTGGGGCTACACCTTC
NA,TRBD2,14,TRBV7-2,TRBJ2-7,CASSWSGGADEQYF,TGTGCCAGCAGCTGGAGCGGGGGGGCCGACGAGCAGTACTTC
NA,NA,13,TRBV30,TRBJ2-3,CAWTGGVTDTQYF,TGTGCCTGGACCGGCGGGGTTACAGATACGCAGTATTTT
NA,NA,12,TRBV19,TRBJ2-3,CASSESPDTQYF,TGTGCCAGTAGTGAGAGCCCAGATACGCAGTATTTT
NA,TRBD2,14,TRBV5-1,TRBJ2-4,CASHQGGVGNIQYF,TGCGCCAGCCACCAGGGAGGGGTGGGGAACATTCAGTACTTC
NA,NA,13,TRBV5-4,TRBJ1-5,CASSLGVNQPQHF,TGTGCCAGCAGCTTGGGAGTCAATCAGCCCCAGCATTTT
NA,TRBD1,14,TRBV6-1,TRBJ1-6,CASSDTGGASPLHF,TGTGCCAGCAGTGACACAGGGGGGGCTTCACCCCTCCACTTT
NA,NA,13,TRBV4-3,TRBJ1-1,CASSPRLNTEAFF,TGCGCCAGCAGCCCGCGGTTGAACACTGAAGCTTTCTTT
NA,NA,13,TRBV6-5,TRBJ1-5,CASSVYRDQPQHF,TGTGCCAGCAGTGTATACAGGGATCAGCCCCAGCATTTT
once,NA,15,TRBV9,TRBJ2-3,CASSVRDSRGDTQYF,TGTGCCAGCAGCGTCCGGGACTCACGGGGAGATACGCAGTATTTT
NA,NA,13,TRBV5-1,TRBJ2-3,CASSPKGADTQYF,TGCGCCAGCAGCCCTAAGGGGGCAGATACGCAGTATTTT
NA,TRBD2,17,TRBV9,TRBJ2-3,CASTQAGVYDPEDTQYF,TGTGCCAGCACTCAGGCGGGGGTTTACGATCCGGAAGATACGCAGTATTTT
NA,NA,14,TRBV25-1,TRBJ2-5,CASCPGTYQETQYF,TGTGCCAGCTGTCCCGGGACTTACCAAGAGACCCAGTACTTC